These 7 T cell receptor beta chains share one sample of origin, sequenced in a study of CD8 T cells in ankylosing spondylitis. TCRdb re-analysed the 5' RACE reads in MiXCR, keeping a single row per CDR3 protein. The sample includes some 700,000 distinct CDR3 sequences, 15% to 20% of them seen just once. These receptors' targets are unknown. Findings and limits, study-wide: A motif in TCR beta, a set of eight or nine highly homologous variants, appeared characteristic of ankylosing spondylitis blood.

Sequenced sample: blood, either unsorted or a sorted T cell fraction (not recorded which). All receptors derive from a male donor with ankylosing spondylitis.

The V gene is TRBV19, the J gene TRBJ1-2, with D tentatively TRBD1 (6 bases). The CDR3 is 16 residues long. The germline V and J ends were trimmed by 10 bases and 3 bases, with 24 bases remaining between them. The germline V gene has CDR1 LNHDA and CDR2 SQIVND (reference sequence). The CDR3: CATDPSDETGYYGYTF. The CDR3 nucleotides are TGTGCCACCGACCCTTCCGACGAGACAGGTTACTATGGCTACACCTTC. The variable domain in full, completed from reference TRBV19 and TRBJ1-2, reads DGGITQSPKYLFRKEGQNVTLSCEQNLNHDAMYWYRQDPGQGLRLIYYSQIVNDFQKGDIAEGYSVSREKKESFPLTVTSAQKNPTAFYLCATDPSDETGYYGYTFGSGTRLTVV.

The chain uses TRBV7-2 and TRBJ2-5; 8 bases line up with TRBD1. After removal of 4 bases from V and 1 base from J, the junction contained 11 bases not matched to a gene. Germline CDR1 is SGHTA and CDR2 is FQGNSA. There are 17 residues in the CDR3. CDR3 in amino acids: CASSSPEGQEFQETQYF. CDR3 DNA sequence: TGTGCCAGCAGCTCGCCCGAGGGACAGGAGTTCCAAGAGACCCAGTACTTC.

The chain joins TRBV7-9 to TRBJ1-1; maybe TRBD1 (5 bases). The V gene's germline CDR1 is SEHNR and CDR2 FQNEAQ (reference sequence). The V and J ends lost 5 bases and 4 bases respectively, with 14 bases between them. The CDR3 is 14 residues long. CDR3 region: CASSRAGEGTEAFF. In DNA, the CDR3 is TGTGCCAGCAGCCGGGCGGGGGAGGGCACTGAAGCTTTCTTT.

This clonotype was counted between two and nine times. The chain is built from TRBV5-5 and TRBJ1-1; 7 positions match TRBD1. CDR3 length equals 18 residues. Germline CDR1 and CDR2: SGHKS and YYEKEE (reference sequence). The V segment lost 0 bases and the J segment 0 bases; nucleotides outside the gene matches: 11. The CDR3 is CASSLVSWTGEMNTEAFF. CDR3 nucleotides: TGTGCCAGCAGCTTGGTTTCGTGGACAGGTGAAATGAACACTGAAGCTTTCTTT.

The genes are TRBV20-1 and TRBJ1-1; D remains unclear. The germline V gene encodes CDR1 DFQATT and CDR2 SNEGSKA (reference sequence). Between the trimmed V and J ends, which lost 6 bases and 3 bases, there was a span of 5 bases. This CDR3 contains 10 residues. CDR3 DNA: TGCAGTGCCAGCCACACTGAAGCTTTCTTT. It translates to CSASHTEAFF.

This clonotype showed up just a few times. The chain couples TRBV11-1 to TRBJ1-1, with 12 nucleotides matching TRBD1. The length of the CDR3 is 18 residues. Germline CDR1 SGHAT, CDR2 FQDESV (reference sequence). Trimming cost V 1 base and J 5 bases; bases outside gene matches: 11. In DNA, the CDR3 is TGTGCCAGCAGCTTAGGAACCGGGACAGGGGGCGGAAAAACTGAAGCTTTCTTT. Protein sequence: CASSLGTGTGGGKTEAFF.

The chain couples TRBV4-1 to TRBJ2-7; possibly TRBD2 for D (5 bases). The CDR3 length is 19 residues. Germline CDR1 MGHRA, CDR2 YSYEKL. Trimming left V 0 bases short and J 5 bases short, with 26 bases between. The CDR3 DNA follows: TGCGCCAGCAGCCAAGAGGAGGTTAGTAGTTACTCCCCTGAGGACGAGCAGTACTTC. Its translation is CASSQEEVSSYSPEDEQYF.